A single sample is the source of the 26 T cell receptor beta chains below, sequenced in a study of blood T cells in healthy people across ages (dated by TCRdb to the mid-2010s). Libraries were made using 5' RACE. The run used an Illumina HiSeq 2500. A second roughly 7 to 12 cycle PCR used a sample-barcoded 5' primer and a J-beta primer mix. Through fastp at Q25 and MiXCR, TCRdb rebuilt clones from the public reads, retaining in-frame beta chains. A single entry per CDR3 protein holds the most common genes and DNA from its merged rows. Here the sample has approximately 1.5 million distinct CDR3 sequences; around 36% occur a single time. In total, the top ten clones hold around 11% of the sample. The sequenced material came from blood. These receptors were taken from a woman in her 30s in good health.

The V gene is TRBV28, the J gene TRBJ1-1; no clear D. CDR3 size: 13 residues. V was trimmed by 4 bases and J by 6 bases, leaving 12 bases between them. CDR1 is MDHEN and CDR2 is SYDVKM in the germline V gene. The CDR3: CASSSIVPPEAFF. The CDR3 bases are TGTGCCAGCAGTTCGATCGTGCCCCCTGAAGCTTTCTTT.

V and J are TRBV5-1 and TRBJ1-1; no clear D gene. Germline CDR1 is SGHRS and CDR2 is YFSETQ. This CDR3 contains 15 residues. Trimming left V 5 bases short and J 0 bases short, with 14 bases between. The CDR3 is CASRRGQVLNTEAFF. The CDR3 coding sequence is TGCGCCAGCAGGAGAGGCCAGGTTTTGAACACTGAAGCTTTCTTT.

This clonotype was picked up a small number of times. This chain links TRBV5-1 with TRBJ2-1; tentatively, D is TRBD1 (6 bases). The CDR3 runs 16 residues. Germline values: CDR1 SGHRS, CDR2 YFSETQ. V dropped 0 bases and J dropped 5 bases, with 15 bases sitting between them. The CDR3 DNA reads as TGCGCCAGCAGCTTGGGGGCAGGGGATCTCCACAATGAGCAGTTCTTC. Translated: CASSLGAGDLHNEQFF.

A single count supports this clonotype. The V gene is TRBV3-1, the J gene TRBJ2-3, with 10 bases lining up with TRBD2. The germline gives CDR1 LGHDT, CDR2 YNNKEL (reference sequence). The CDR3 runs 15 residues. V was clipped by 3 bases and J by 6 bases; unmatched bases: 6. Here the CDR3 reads CASSQSAGGGDTQYF. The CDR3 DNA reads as TGTGCCAGCAGCCAGTCAGCGGGGGGGGGTGATACGCAGTATTTT.

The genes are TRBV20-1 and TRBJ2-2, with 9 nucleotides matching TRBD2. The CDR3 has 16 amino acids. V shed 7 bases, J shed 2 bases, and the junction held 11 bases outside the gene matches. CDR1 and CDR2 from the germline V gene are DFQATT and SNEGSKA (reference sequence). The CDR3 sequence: CSVRSGGTVNTGELFF. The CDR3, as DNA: TGCAGTGTTAGGAGCGGGGGGACCGTAAACACCGGGGAGCTGTTTTTT.

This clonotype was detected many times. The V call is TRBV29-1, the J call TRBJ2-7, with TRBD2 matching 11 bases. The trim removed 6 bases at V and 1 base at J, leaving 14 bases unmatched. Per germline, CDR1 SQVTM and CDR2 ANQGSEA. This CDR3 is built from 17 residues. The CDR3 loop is CSVSGTSGSSGSYEQYF. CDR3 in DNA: TGCAGCGTATCCGGGACTAGCGGTTCAAGCGGGTCCTACGAGCAGTACTTC.

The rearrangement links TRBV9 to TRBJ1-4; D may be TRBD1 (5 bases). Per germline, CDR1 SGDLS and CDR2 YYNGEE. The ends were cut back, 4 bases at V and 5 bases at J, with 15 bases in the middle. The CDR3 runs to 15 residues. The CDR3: CASSPTGGGNEKLFF. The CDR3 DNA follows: TGTGCCAGCAGCCCGACGGGGGGGGGAAATGAAAAACTGTTTTTT.

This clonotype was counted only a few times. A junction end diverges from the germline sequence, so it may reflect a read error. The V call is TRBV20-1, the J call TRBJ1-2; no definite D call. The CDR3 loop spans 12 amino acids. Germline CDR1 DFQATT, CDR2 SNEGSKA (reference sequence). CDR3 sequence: CSASYGSYGYIF. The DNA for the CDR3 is TGCAGTGCTAGCTATGGAAGCTATGGCTACATCTTC.

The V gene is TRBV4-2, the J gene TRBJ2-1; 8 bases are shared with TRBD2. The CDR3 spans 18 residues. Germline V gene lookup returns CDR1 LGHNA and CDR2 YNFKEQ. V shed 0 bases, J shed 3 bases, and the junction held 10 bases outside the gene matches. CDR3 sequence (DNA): TGTGCCAGCAGCCAAGATCGGAGTGCTAGCGGGTTCTACAATGAGCAGTTCTTC. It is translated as CASSQDRSASGFYNEQFF.

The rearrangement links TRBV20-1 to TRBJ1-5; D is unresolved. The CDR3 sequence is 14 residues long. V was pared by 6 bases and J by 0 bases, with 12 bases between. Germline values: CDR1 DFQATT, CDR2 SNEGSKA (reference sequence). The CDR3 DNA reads TGCAGTGCAGACGGACGATTTAGCAATCAGCCCCAGCATTTT. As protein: CSADGRFSNQPQHF.

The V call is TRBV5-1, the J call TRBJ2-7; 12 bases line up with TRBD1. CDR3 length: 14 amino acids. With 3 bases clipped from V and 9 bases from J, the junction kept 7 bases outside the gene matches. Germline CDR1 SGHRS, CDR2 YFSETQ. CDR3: CASSSRDRGPGQYF. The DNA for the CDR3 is TGCGCCAGCAGCTCCCGGGACAGGGGGCCGGGGCAGTACTTC.

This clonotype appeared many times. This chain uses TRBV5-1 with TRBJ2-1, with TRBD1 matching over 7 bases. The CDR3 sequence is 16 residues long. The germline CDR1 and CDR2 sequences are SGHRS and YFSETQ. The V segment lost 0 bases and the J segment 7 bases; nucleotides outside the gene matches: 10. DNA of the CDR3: TGCGCCAGCAGCTTGGCCAACCGACAGGGTGGAAATGAGCAGTTCTTC. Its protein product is CASSLANRQGGNEQFF.

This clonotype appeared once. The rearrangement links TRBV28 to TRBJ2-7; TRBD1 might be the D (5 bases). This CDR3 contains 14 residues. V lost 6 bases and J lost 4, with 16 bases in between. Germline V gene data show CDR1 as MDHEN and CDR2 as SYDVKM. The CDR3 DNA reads TGTGCCAGCAGCCTGGACACTGAGACATACGAGCAGTACTTC. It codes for CASSLDTETYEQYF.

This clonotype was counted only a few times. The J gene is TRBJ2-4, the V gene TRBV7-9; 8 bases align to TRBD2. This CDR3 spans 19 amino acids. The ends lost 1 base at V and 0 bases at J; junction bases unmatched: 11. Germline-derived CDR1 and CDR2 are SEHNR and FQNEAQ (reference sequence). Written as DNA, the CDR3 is TGTGCCAGCAGCTTAGTGGGTCAGACTAGCGCCGTAGCCAAAAACATTCAGTACTTC. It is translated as CASSLVGQTSAVAKNIQYF.

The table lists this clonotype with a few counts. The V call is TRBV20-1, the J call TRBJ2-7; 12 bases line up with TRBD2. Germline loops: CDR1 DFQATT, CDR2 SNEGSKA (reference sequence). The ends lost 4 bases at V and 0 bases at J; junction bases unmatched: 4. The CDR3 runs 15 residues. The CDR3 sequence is CSATRTSGNSYEQYF. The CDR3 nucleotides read TGCAGTGCTACCCGGACTAGCGGGAACTCCTACGAGCAGTACTTC.

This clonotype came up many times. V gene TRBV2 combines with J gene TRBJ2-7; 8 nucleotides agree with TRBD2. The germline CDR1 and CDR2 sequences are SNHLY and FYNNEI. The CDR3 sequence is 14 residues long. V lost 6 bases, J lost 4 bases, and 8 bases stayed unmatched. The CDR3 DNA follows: TGTGCCAGCAGCCCCCGGCCGGGGGGGTACGAGCAGTACTTC. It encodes CASSPRPGGYEQYF.

The CDR3 DNA follows: TGTGCCAGCAGCAGAGGGACAGGGATGAGGAAGGGTTCACCCCTCCACTTT. Encoded protein: CASSRGTGMRKGSPLHF. This chain connects TRBV11-2 to TRBJ1-6; TRBD1 matches 9 bases. The germline V gene encodes CDR1 SGHAT and CDR2 FQNNGV. With 5 bases clipped from V and 9 bases from J, the junction kept 14 bases outside the gene matches. The CDR3 is 17 amino acids.

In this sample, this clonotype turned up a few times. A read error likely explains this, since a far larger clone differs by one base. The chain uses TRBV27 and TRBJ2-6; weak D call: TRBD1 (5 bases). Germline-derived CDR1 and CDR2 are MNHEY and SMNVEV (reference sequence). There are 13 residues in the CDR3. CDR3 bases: TGTGCCAGCAGTTTAACTGGGGCCAACGTCCAGACTTTC. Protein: CASSLTGANVQTF.

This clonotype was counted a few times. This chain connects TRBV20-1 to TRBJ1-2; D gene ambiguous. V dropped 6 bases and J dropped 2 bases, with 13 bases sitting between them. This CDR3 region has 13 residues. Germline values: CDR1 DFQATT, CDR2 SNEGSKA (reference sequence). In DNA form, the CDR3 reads TGCAGTGCCAGACCCAAGTCCAACTATGGCTACACCTTC. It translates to CSARPKSNYGYTF.

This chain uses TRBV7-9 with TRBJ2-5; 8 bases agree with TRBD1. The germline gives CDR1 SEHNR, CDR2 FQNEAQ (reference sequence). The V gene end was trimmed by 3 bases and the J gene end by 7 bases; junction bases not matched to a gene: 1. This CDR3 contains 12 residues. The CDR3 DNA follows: TGTGCCAGCAGCTTCACAGGGGGGACCCAGTACTTC. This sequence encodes CASSFTGGTQYF.

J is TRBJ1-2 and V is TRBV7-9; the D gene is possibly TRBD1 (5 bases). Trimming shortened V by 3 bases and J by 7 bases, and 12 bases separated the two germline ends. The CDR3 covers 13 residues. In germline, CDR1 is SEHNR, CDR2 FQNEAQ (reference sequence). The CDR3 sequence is CASSLPETVGYTF. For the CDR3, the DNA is TGTGCCAGCAGCTTGCCGGAGACAGTTGGCTACACCTTC.

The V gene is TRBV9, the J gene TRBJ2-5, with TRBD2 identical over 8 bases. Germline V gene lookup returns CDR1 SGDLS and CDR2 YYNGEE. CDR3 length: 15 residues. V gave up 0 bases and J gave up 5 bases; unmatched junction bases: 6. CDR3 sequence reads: CASSVAFSGGETQYF. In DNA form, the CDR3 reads TGTGCCAGCAGCGTAGCTTTTTCGGGAGGGGAGACCCAGTACTTC.

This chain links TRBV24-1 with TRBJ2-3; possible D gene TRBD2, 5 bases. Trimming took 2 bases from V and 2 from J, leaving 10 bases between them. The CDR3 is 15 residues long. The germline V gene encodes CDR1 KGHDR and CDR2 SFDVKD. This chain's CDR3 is CATSDSREFTDTQYF. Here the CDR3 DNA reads TGTGCCACCAGTGATTCCCGGGAATTCACAGATACGCAGTATTTT.

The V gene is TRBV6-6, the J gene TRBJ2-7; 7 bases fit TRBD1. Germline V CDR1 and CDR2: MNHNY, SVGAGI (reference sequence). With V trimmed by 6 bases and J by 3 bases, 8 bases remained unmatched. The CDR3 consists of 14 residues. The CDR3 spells CASRSNRDSYEQYF. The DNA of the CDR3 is TGTGCCAGCAGGTCTAATCGGGACAGCTACGAGCAGTACTTC.

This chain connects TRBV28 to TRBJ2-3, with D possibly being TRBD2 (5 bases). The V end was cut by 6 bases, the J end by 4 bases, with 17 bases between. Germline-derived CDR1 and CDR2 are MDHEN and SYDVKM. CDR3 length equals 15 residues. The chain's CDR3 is CASRLGGSFADTQYF. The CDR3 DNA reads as TGTGCCAGCAGGTTGGGTGGGAGTTTCGCAGATACGCAGTATTTT.

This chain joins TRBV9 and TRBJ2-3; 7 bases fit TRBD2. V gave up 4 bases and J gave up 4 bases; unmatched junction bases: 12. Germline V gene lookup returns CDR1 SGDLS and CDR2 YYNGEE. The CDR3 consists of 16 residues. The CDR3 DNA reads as TGTGCCAGCAGCCCCCCAGGAGGCGGGGGTGCAGATACGCAGTATTTT. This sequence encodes CASSPPGGGGADTQYF. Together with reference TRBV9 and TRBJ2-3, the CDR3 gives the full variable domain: DSGVTQTPKHLITATGQRVTLRCSPRSGDLSVYWYQQSLDQGLQFLIQYYNGEERAKGNILERFSAQQFPDLHSELNLSSLELGDSALYFCASSPPGGGGADTQYFGPGTRLTVL.